A single sample gave rise to the 32 T cell receptor beta chains below, sequenced in a study of T-cell reconstitution after alpha-beta-depleted transplantation in children. Unique molecular identifiers were incorporated during preparation of the TCRbeta library. Each CDR3 protein is one row after TCRdb ran MiXCR on the PCR reads. The profile covers 80,000 or so distinct CDR3 sequences, with 13% to 15% appearing a single time and roughly 30% taken by the ten largest. The sequencing used PBMCs, mostly from graft donor cells, collected 180 days after TCRalphabeta/CD19-depleted stem cell transplant. These receptors were taken from a male patient aged 2 to 10 who had a stem cell transplant for acute lymphoblastic leukemia, so the T cells may come from the graft donor.

The chain uses TRBV5-1 and TRBJ2-5, with TRBD2 identical over 7 bases. This CDR3 spans 15 amino acids. The germline gives CDR1 SGHRS, CDR2 YFSETQ. The junction had 7 bases not matched to a gene; V was cut back by 3 bases and J by 2 bases. This chain's CDR3 is CASSWEGFIQETQYF. CDR3 sequence (DNA): TGCGCCAGCAGCTGGGAGGGATTTATTCAAGAGACCCAGTACTTC.

The rearrangement uses TRBV29-1 and TRBJ2-1; TRBD2 agrees at 7 bases. The CDR3 is 13 residues long. V shed 7 bases, J shed 4 bases, and the junction held 7 bases outside the gene matches. CDR1 is SQVTM and CDR2 is ANQGSEA in the germline V gene. CDR3 in DNA: TGCAGCGCCCTGGGGGGGGGTTACAATGAGCAGTTCTTC. As protein: CSALGGGYNEQFF.

This clonotype was detected only a few times. J is TRBJ2-1 and V is TRBV7-2; the D gene could be TRBD1 or TRBD2 (5 bases each). The CDR3 contains 17 residues. Deletions cut 5 bases from V and 3 bases from J, with 20 bases between. The germline V gene encodes CDR1 SGHTA and CDR2 FQGNSA. CDR3 sequence reads: CASSASRDRRNYNEQFF. CDR3 bases: TGTGCCAGCAGCGCCAGCCGGGACCGGCGGAACTACAATGAGCAGTTCTTC.

Many counts were recorded for this clonotype. The chain joins TRBV5-6 to TRBJ2-1; the match to TRBD2 covers 11 bases. Germline CDR1 reads SGHDT; CDR2 reads YYEEEE. The CDR3 is 16 amino acids. V was clipped by 1 base and J by 4 bases; unmatched bases: 4. The CDR3 DNA reads TGTGCCAGCAGCTTGAGACTAGCGGGACTTTACAATGAGCAGTTCTTC. Its translation: CASSLRLAGLYNEQFF.

A note on this clonotype: Sequence at one end of the junction differs from germline and may be a read error. The gene calls are TRBV18 and TRBJ2-7; 8 nucleotides match TRBD2. Per the germline V gene, CDR1 is KGHSH and CDR2 is LQKENI. The CDR3 runs 17 residues. CDR3 sequence: CASSTPGLGVGLYEQYF. CDR3 bases: TGTGCCAGCTCAACACCGGGACTAGGGGTAGGGCTCTACGAGCAGTACTTC. Together with reference TRBV18 and TRBJ2-7, the CDR3 gives the full variable domain: NAGVMQNPRHLVRRRGQEARLRCSPMKGHSHVYWYRQLPEEGLKFMVYLQKENIIDESGMPKERFSAEFPKEGPSILRIQQVVRGDSAAYFCASSTPGLGVGLYEQYFGPGTRLTVT.

The genes are TRBV4-2 and TRBJ2-6; 12 bases map to TRBD2. Per germline, CDR1 LGHNA and CDR2 YNFKEQ. The junction had 8 bases not matched to a gene; V was cut back by 5 bases and J by 0 bases. The CDR3 runs 19 residues. The CDR3 DNA reads TGTGCCAGCAGCGTACTAGCGGGGGGTTTCCTCTCTGGGGCCAACGTCCTGACTTTC. Protein: CASSVLAGGFLSGANVLTF.

This clonotype appeared a few times. The CDR3 here is CASSYSSGFSTDTQYF. In DNA form, the CDR3 reads TGTGCCAGCAGTTATTCTAGCGGGTTTAGCACAGATACGCAGTATTTT. The genes are TRBV6-9 and TRBJ2-3, with 7 bases matching TRBD2. This CDR3 spans 16 amino acids. Germline CDR1 reads MNHGY; CDR2 reads SVAAGI. After removal of 0 bases from V and 0 bases from J, the junction contained 3 bases not matched to a gene.

The V gene is TRBV29-1, the J gene TRBJ2-3, with D perhaps TRBD2 (6 bases). CDR1 SQVTM and CDR2 ANQGSEA come from the germline V gene. Trimming shortened V by 3 bases and J by 4 bases, and 11 bases separated the two germline ends. The CDR3 totals 13 residues. Here the CDR3 reads CSVEVRRADTQYF. CDR3 bases: TGCAGCGTTGAGGTCAGGAGGGCAGATACGCAGTATTTT.

Only a few counts were recorded for this clonotype. The chain links TRBV3-1 to TRBJ1-1, with a tentative D call TRBD1 (6 bases). The germline V gene has CDR1 LGHDT and CDR2 YNNKEL (reference sequence). The CDR3 contains 14 residues. The V end lost 4 bases, the J end lost 5 bases, and 14 bases lay between the germline ends. The CDR3 DNA sequence: TGTGCCAGCAGCCTTACAGGGATGGGGACTGAAGCTTTCTTT. This translates into CASSLTGMGTEAFF.

There are a few counts of this clonotype. The CDR3 region is CASSLNGQLTDTQYF. The DNA for the CDR3 is TGCGCCAGCAGCTTGAATGGACAGCTAACAGATACGCAGTATTTT. The chain is built from TRBV5-1 and TRBJ2-3, with a tentative D call TRBD1 (6 bases). This CDR3 spans 15 amino acids. V was cut by 1 base and J by 3 bases, with 12 bases left in between. Looked up from germline, CDR1 is SGHRS and CDR2 is YFSETQ.

Only a few counts were recorded for this clonotype. The rearrangement uses TRBV29-1 and TRBJ2-7; 7 bases line up with TRBD2. The CDR3 sequence is 15 residues long. Losses at the gene ends were 3 bases for V and 1 base for J; bases not matched to a gene: 9. The V gene's germline CDR1 is SQVTM and CDR2 ANQGSEA. This CDR3 reads CSVDVRGGLSYEQYF. The CDR3 DNA reads TGCAGCGTTGATGTTCGGGGAGGGCTATCCTACGAGCAGTACTTC.

This clonotype was counted a few times. The chain has TRBV7-9 and TRBJ2-3, with 8 bases fitting TRBD1. This CDR3 is 15 amino acids long. The junction had 12 bases not matched to a gene; V was cut back by 6 bases and J by 7 bases. Germline CDR1 reads SEHNR; CDR2 reads FQNEAQ (reference sequence). This CDR3 is CASRSDREIRHTQYF. The CDR3 DNA follows: TGTGCCAGCAGATCGGACAGGGAAATACGGCATACGCAGTATTTT.

This clonotype was seen at least ten times. The genes are TRBV7-2 and TRBJ2-7; 8 bases agree with TRBD1. This CDR3 has 14 amino acids. Germline CDR1 SGHTA, CDR2 FQGNSA. V shed 1 base, J shed 2 bases, and the junction held 1 base outside the gene matches. The CDR3 DNA reads as TGTGCCAGCAGCTTAGGACAGGGGACCTACGAGCAGTACTTC. Its translation: CASSLGQGTYEQYF.

The J gene is TRBJ2-7, the V gene TRBV5-1; D call uncertain. V was trimmed by 0 bases and J by 0 bases, leaving 10 bases between them. Per the germline V gene, CDR1 is SGHRS and CDR2 is YFSETQ. The CDR3 is 15 residues long. The CDR3 bases are TGCGCCAGCAGCTTGGCGGCAGGTAGCTCCTACGAGCAGTACTTC. Translating it yields CASSLAAGSSYEQYF.

The chain is built from TRBV2 and TRBJ2-4; tentatively, D is TRBD1 or TRBD2 (6 bases each). The CDR3 is 13 amino acids. Germline assignment: CDR1 SNHLY and CDR2 FYNNEI. V was pared by 6 bases and J by 6 bases, with 12 bases between. Here the CDR3 DNA reads TGTGCCAGCAGGAGACAGGAGGGAAACATTCAGTACTTC. The encoded protein is CASRRQEGNIQYF.

This clonotype was observed a handful of times. The V call is TRBV24-1, the J call TRBJ2-1; 7 bases agree with TRBD1. Germline V gives CDR1 KGHDR, CDR2 SFDVKD. V dropped 6 bases and J dropped 5; count of bases not matched to a gene: 15. This CDR3 contains 17 residues. CDR3 loop: CATSSLFSQGKDNEQFF. The CDR3 nucleotides are TGTGCCACCAGTTCCCTTTTTTCACAGGGGAAAGACAATGAGCAGTTCTTC.

The V call is TRBV5-6, the J call TRBJ2-7; D is uncertain. CDR1 and CDR2 (germline): SGHDT, YYEEEE. Between the trimmed V and J ends, which lost 4 bases and 1 base, there was a span of 9 bases. This CDR3 is built from 13 residues. DNA of the CDR3: TGTGCCAGCAGCCCGGTGGGGTCCTACGAGCAGTACTTC. It is translated as CASSPVGSYEQYF. Full variable domain (rest looked up from reference TRBV5-6 and TRBJ2-7): DAGVTQSPTHLIKTRGQQVTLRCSPKSGHDTVSWYQQALGQGPQFIFQYYEEEERQRGNFPDRFSGHQFPNYSSELNVNALLLGDSALYLCASSPVGSYEQYFGPGTRLTVT.

This clonotype was found a few times. J is TRBJ2-7 and V is TRBV15, with TRBD1 as a possible D gene (6 bases). This CDR3 spans 16 amino acids. Germline CDR1 is LNHNV and CDR2 is YYDKDF (reference sequence). V lost 0 bases and J 3 bases, leaving 15 bases between the germline ends. CDR3 DNA sequence: TGTGCCACCAGCAGAGATAAGAGGGGGTTCCTCTACGAGCAGTACTTC. As protein: CATSRDKRGFLYEQYF.

This clonotype was seen repeatedly, ten times or more. The rearrangement uses TRBV7-6 and TRBJ2-7; 7 nucleotides match TRBD2. Trimming removed 3 bases from V and 5 bases from J; junction bases left unmatched: 7. The germline V gene has CDR1 SGHVS and CDR2 FNYEAQ. The CDR3 is 14 residues long. The CDR3 is CASSFLAGAHEQYF. The CDR3 nucleotides are TGTGCCAGCAGCTTCCTTGCGGGAGCCCACGAGCAGTACTTC.

This clonotype occurred a few times. This sequence joins TRBV10-3 and TRBJ1-5; unclear D gene. The ends were cut back, 2 bases at V and 7 bases at J, with 12 bases in the middle. This CDR3 spans 14 amino acids. Germline loops: CDR1 ENHRY, CDR2 SYGVKD. The DNA for the CDR3 is TGTGCCATCAGTGAGGCCCGCCAAAGGCAGCCCCAGCATTTT. It translates to CAISEARQRQPQHF.

For this clonotype: A much bigger clone sits one base away, suggesting this may be a read error. This chain links TRBV7-3 with TRBJ2-3; D is undetermined. The CDR3 has 14 residues. The V gene's germline CDR1 is SGHTA and CDR2 FQGTGA. The CDR3 bases are TGTGCCAGCAGCTTAGGACCACACACAGATAAGCAGTATTTT. It specifies CASSLGPHTDKQYF.

This clonotype was counted a few times. The chain uses TRBV7-2 and TRBJ2-4; D call uncertain. Germline loops: CDR1 SGHTA, CDR2 FQGNSA. The V gene lost 1 base and the J gene lost 4 bases, with 11 bases spanning the gap. The CDR3 is 15 amino acids. CDR3 sequence reads: CASSLGQFMKNIQYF. The CDR3 coding sequence is TGTGCCAGCAGCTTAGGGCAGTTTATGAAAAACATTCAGTACTTC.

The V gene is TRBV6-2 or TRBV6-3, the J gene TRBJ1-2; D gene ambiguous. The CDR3 has 13 amino acids. The V end was cut by 7 bases, the J end by 5 bases, with 14 bases between. From germline, CDR1 is MNHEY and CDR2 SVGEGT. For the CDR3, the DNA is TGTGCCAGCATCCAGAGTCCATCATATGGCTACACCTTC. It yields the protein CASIQSPSYGYTF.

This clonotype is labeled medium-sized. The rearrangement joins TRBV27 to TRBJ1-2; D may be TRBD1 (6 bases). Germline V gene data show CDR1 as MNHEY and CDR2 as SMNVEV (reference sequence). There are 15 residues in the CDR3. Trimming shortened V by 0 bases and J by 4 bases, and 12 bases separated the two germline ends. The CDR3 coding sequence is TGTGCCAGCAGTTTATCGCCTGGAGGGGGCTATGGCTACACCTTC. This translates into CASSLSPGGGYGYTF.

This clonotype was found a few times. The V and J genes are TRBV5-1 and TRBJ2-4; possible D gene TRBD2, 5 bases. Trimming pared 4 bases from V and 9 bases from J, leaving 11 bases between. The CDR3 sequence is 12 residues long. The germline gives CDR1 SGHRS, CDR2 YFSETQ. This CDR3 reads CASSGGRGIQYF. CDR3 bases: TGCGCCAGCAGCGGAGGCCGGGGCATTCAGTACTTC.

This clonotype was observed a few times. V usage is TRBV18 and J usage is TRBJ1-6; maybe TRBD1 (5 bases). CDR3 length equals 13 residues. Between the trimmed V and J ends, which lost 2 bases and 8 bases, there was a span of 7 bases. From germline, CDR1 is KGHSH and CDR2 LQKENI. This chain's CDR3 is CASSPMGDSPLHF. The DNA for the CDR3 is TGTGCCAGCTCACCAATGGGGGATTCACCCCTCCACTTT.

The genes are TRBV6-2 or TRBV6-3 and TRBJ2-1; 7 bases line up with TRBD1. The CDR3 contains 15 residues. The junction had 9 bases not matched to a gene; V was cut back by 5 bases and J by 5 bases. CDR1 is MNHEY and CDR2 is SVGEGT in the germline V gene. The CDR3 here is CASSAPGGRNNEQFF. The CDR3 DNA is TGTGCCAGCAGTGCCCCAGGGGGTAGGAACAATGAGCAGTTCTTC.

V and J are TRBV20-1 and TRBJ2-7; a possible D gene is TRBD1 (6 bases). Trimming removed 3 bases from V and 3 bases from J, with 15 bases in between. The germline CDR1 and CDR2 sequences are DFQATT and SNEGSKA (reference sequence). This CDR3 has 14 amino acids. The CDR3: CSARLEGQSYEQYF. In DNA, the CDR3 is TGCAGTGCTAGGCTCGAAGGACAGAGCTACGAGCAGTACTTC.

In this sample, this clonotype turned up many times. The chain joins TRBV12-3 or TRBV12-4 to TRBJ2-3; no definite D call. V lost 8 bases to trimming and J lost 5 bases, with 8 bases between them. This CDR3 is built from 11 residues. Written as DNA, the CDR3 is TGTGCCAGCTCTAACGGAGATACGCAGTATTTT. Encoded protein: CASSNGDTQYF.

The CDR3 DNA reads TGTGCCAGCAGCGTAGAGAGCTCCTACAATGAGCAGTTCTTC. Translating it yields CASSVESSYNEQFF. The chain couples TRBV9 to TRBJ2-1; no definite D call. In germline, CDR1 is SGDLS, CDR2 YYNGEE. Trimming took off 0 bases at V and 0 bases at J, with 4 bases between the two ends. The CDR3 totals 14 residues. The variable domain in full, with the rest retrieved from reference TRBV9 and TRBJ2-1, is DSGVTQTPKHLITATGQRVTLRCSPRSGDLSVYWYQQSLDQGLQFLIQYYNGEERAKGNILERFSAQQFPDLHSELNLSSLELGDSALYFCASSVESSYNEQFFGPGTRLTVL.

CDR3 nucleotides: TGTGCCAGCAGTGAAAGCTTACTCGGTGGCTACACCTTC. This translates into CASSESLLGGYTF. The chain has TRBV2 and TRBJ1-2; D gene uncertain. V was clipped by 2 bases and J by 7 bases, with 11 bases between them. Looked up from germline, CDR1 is SNHLY and CDR2 is FYNNEI. CDR3 length equals 13 residues.

This clonotype turned up a few times. This rearrangement joins TRBV12-3 or TRBV12-4 to TRBJ1-2; 7 bases line up with TRBD1. This CDR3 is built from 13 residues. V dropped 4 bases and J dropped 7; count of bases not matched to a gene: 6. The chain's CDR3 is CASSSTGLGGYTF. The CDR3, as DNA: TGTGCCAGCAGTTCGACAGGGTTGGGTGGCTACACCTTC.